This is a list of T cell receptor beta chains from one sample in a study of T cells in localized non-small cell lung cancer. Here immunoSEQ multiplex PCR was the method, and the copy in TCRdb shows in-frame clones only, minus some. The table includes over 25,000 clones, 80% to 90% detected once. The input for sequencing was peripheral blood, taken before any cancer treatment. These receptors were obtained from a male donor older than 55 with stage I lung adenocarcinoma. Both conserved end residues are part of each CDR3. The D gene is left open where the match is weak. Part of the rows lack a size; the others show once, few, many or a class for expanded clones.

D: -; J: TRBJ1-3; size: -; V: TRBV5-1; length: 14; DNA: TGCGCCAGCAGCTTGGATGGGGCTGGAAACACCATATATTTT; CDR3: CASSLDGAGNTIYF
D: -; J: TRBJ2-1; size: -; V: TRBV10-2; length: 13; DNA: TGCGCCAGCAGCCTTTTGAGCGTAAATGAGCAGTTCTTC; CDR3: CASSLLSVNEQFF
D: TRBD1; J: TRBJ1-6; size: -; V: TRBV2; length: 14; DNA: TGTGCCAGCAGAAGCGGACAGGCAAATTCACCCCTCCACTTT; CDR3: CASRSGQANSPLHF
D: TRBD1; J: TRBJ2-3; size: -; V: TRBV4-2; length: 16; DNA: TGTGCCAGCAGCCAAGACTTACAGGGGGCCCTAGATACGCAGTATTTT; CDR3: CASSQDLQGALDTQYF
D: -; J: TRBJ1-5; size: few; V: TRBV28; length: 12; DNA: TGTGCCAGCAGTCAGCTCAATCAGCCCCAGCATTTT; CDR3: CASSQLNQPQHF
D: TRBD1; J: TRBJ2-7; size: -; V: TRBV10-2; length: 12; DNA: TGCGCCAGCGCGAGACAGGGGGCCGAGCAGTACTTC; CDR3: CASARQGAEQYF
D: TRBD1; J: TRBJ2-7; size: -; V: TRBV6-1; length: 14; DNA: TGTGCCAGCAGTGAGGACAGGAGCTCCTACGAGCAGTACTTC; CDR3: CASSEDRSSYEQYF
D: -; J: TRBJ1-1; size: -; V: TRBV5-5; length: 15; DNA: TGTGCCAGCAGCCCGGGTCACCCATTAAACACTGAAGCTTTCTTT; CDR3: CASSPGHPLNTEAFF
D: TRBD1; J: TRBJ1-4; size: -; V: TRBV19; length: 14; DNA: TGTGCCAGTAGTACCGGGACAGGGACCGAAAAACTGTTTTTT; CDR3: CASSTGTGTEKLFF
D: -; J: TRBJ2-3; size: -; V: TRBV21-1; length: 12; DNA: TGTGCCAGCAGGGACGAAGCAGATACGCAGTATTTT; CDR3: CASRDEADTQYF
D: -; J: TRBJ2-2; size: -; V: TRBV30; length: 14; DNA: TGTGCCTGGAGTGTGGGTGGGTACACCGGGGAGCTGTTTTTT; CDR3: CAWSVGGYTGELFF
D: -; J: TRBJ1-2; size: -; V: TRBV30; length: 12; DNA: TGTGCCTGCCAGGGGCAGGTCTATGGCTACACCTTC; CDR3: CACQGQVYGYTF
D: TRBD1; J: TRBJ2-7; size: -; V: TRBV6-5; length: 15; DNA: TGTGCCAGCAGCCCGACAGGGGCCCTTTCATACGAGCAGTACTTC; CDR3: CASSPTGALSYEQYF
D: TRBD2; J: TRBJ2-2; size: -; V: TRBV5-1; length: 14; DNA: TGCGCCAGCACTAGCGGGGACCTCACCGGGGAGCTGTTTTTT; CDR3: CASTSGDLTGELFF
D: -; J: TRBJ1-5; size: -; V: TRBV4-3; length: 14; DNA: TGCGCCAGCAGCCAAGGCGGTGACGGACAGCCCCAGCATTTT; CDR3: CASSQGGDGQPQHF
D: -; J: TRBJ2-5; size: few; V: TRBV6-1; length: 15; DNA: TGTGCCAGCAGTGACTCCCGACCTGCGGGGGAGACCCAGTACTTC; CDR3: CASSDSRPAGETQYF
D: -; J: TRBJ2-4; size: -; V: TRBV11-3; length: 16; DNA: TGTGCCAGCAGCTTAGTGCGCCCCCCTCGCAAAAACATTCAGTACTTC; CDR3: CASSLVRPPRKNIQYF
D: TRBD1; J: TRBJ2-7; size: once; V: TRBV6-6; length: 13; DNA: TGTGCCAGCAGTCCAGGGACAGCCTACGAGCAGTACTTC; CDR3: CASSPGTAYEQYF
D: -; J: TRBJ1-6; size: once; V: TRBV4-3; length: 15; DNA: TGCGCCAGCAGCCAAGGGCGGGGGGTTAATTCACCCCTCCACTTT; CDR3: CASSQGRGVNSPLHF
D: TRBD2; J: TRBJ2-5; size: -; V: TRBV7-2; length: 16; DNA: TGTGCCAGCAGCTTAGGCGGGAGCGGGGGCTCGGGGACCCAATACTTC; CDR3: CASSLGGSGGSGTQYF
D: -; J: TRBJ1-5; size: -; V: TRBV7-6; length: 16; DNA: TGTGCCAGCAGCCTACAAGCGGGGCCCAGCAATCAGCCCCAGCATTTT; CDR3: CASSLQAGPSNQPQHF
D: -; J: TRBJ2-7; size: -; V: TRBV9; length: 15; DNA: TGTGCCAGCAGCGTAGACGGCCAAACCCCCTACGAGCAGTACTTC; CDR3: CASSVDGQTPYEQYF
D: -; J: TRBJ1-3; size: -; V: TRBV7-8; length: 16; DNA: TGTGCCAGCAGCTTAGAACAGTTACGCTCTGGAAACACCATATATTTT; CDR3: CASSLEQLRSGNTIYF
D: TRBD1; J: TRBJ2-7; size: -; V: TRBV7-8; length: 14; DNA: TGTGCCAGCAGCCGACAGGGGAGCTCCTACGAGCAGTACTTC; CDR3: CASSRQGSSYEQYF
D: -; J: TRBJ2-3; size: -; V: TRBV19; length: 15; DNA: TGTGCCAGTAGTACCCTGGGGGCGGGGACAGATACGCAGTATTTT; CDR3: CASSTLGAGTDTQYF
D: -; J: TRBJ2-5; size: -; V: TRBV15; length: 15; DNA: TGTGCCACCAGCAGAGGCTCCCCGGGTCGAGAGACCCAGTACTTC; CDR3: CATSRGSPGRETQYF
D: -; J: TRBJ2-7; size: -; V: TRBV2; length: 14; DNA: TGTGCCAGCAGTGATTGGCAGGGCACCTACGAGCAGTACTTC; CDR3: CASSDWQGTYEQYF
D: -; J: TRBJ1-1; size: -; V: TRBV6-5; length: 13; DNA: TGTGCCAGCAGTTACTCGTATGGCACTGAAGCTTTCTTT; CDR3: CASSYSYGTEAFF
D: TRBD1; J: TRBJ2-1; size: -; V: TRBV7-2; length: 15; DNA: TGTGCCAGCAGCTTATCGGGACAGGCTTACAATGAGCAGTTCTTC; CDR3: CASSLSGQAYNEQFF
D: TRBD1; J: TRBJ1-5; size: -; V: TRBV30; length: 14; DNA: TGTGCCTGGAGCGCAACGACAGGGAACCAGCCCCAGCATTTT; CDR3: CAWSATTGNQPQHF
D: -; J: TRBJ1-4; size: few; V: TRBV6-1; length: 14; DNA: TGTGCCAGCAGACACGGGACAACTAATGAAAAACTGTTTTTT; CDR3: CASRHGTTNEKLFF
D: -; J: TRBJ1-1; size: -; V: TRBV7-8; length: 14; DNA: TGTGCCAGCAGCTCGCCGACATGGAACACTGAAGCTTTCTTT; CDR3: CASSSPTWNTEAFF